Listed below are T cell receptor beta chains from one sample, sequenced in a study of shared clonotypes between healthy human individuals. Clones were sequenced by immunoSEQ multiplex PCR, and TCRdb holds only the in-frame ones, with some missing. This sample has 2 million to 2.5 million clones, with less than 95% found just once. The material sequenced was naive CD4+ T cells from PBMCs. The source is a man aged 18-30 years in good health. Some clones in this sample may be carry-over from other donors' samples. The CDR3 runs from the conserved cysteine through the conserved F or W. A D gene is named only where the DNA matches it firmly. Part of the rows lack a size; the others show once, few, many or a class for expanded clones.

>TRBJ2-1|.|TRBV5-1|.
TGCGCCAGCAGCTTAGTCGGAGGTATAAATGAGCAGTTCTTC
CASSLVGGINEQFF
>TRBJ1-5|TRBD1|TRBV2|.
TGTGCCATTCGACAGGGGGTAAATCAGCCCCAGCATTTT
CAIRQGVNQPQHF
>TRBJ1-1|TRBD1|TRBV10-3|.
TGTGCCATCAGTGAGTCTTCGGGACAGGGCAACACTGAAGCTTTCTTT
CAISESSGQGNTEAFF
>TRBJ1-1|TRBD1|TRBV19|.
TGTGCCAGTAGTTCCCTAAGACAGGGAAAAGGGGACACTGAAGCTTTCTTT
CASSSLRQGKGDTEAFF
>TRBJ1-1|TRBD1|TRBV7-2|.
TGTGCCAGCAGCTTAGACAGGGGGGGCACTGAAGCTTTCTTT
CASSLDRGGTEAFF
>TRBJ2-1|TRBD2|TRBV19|.
TGTGCCAGTAGTACACCGCTAGCGGGAGTGAATGAGCAGTTCTTC
CASSTPLAGVNEQFF
>TRBJ1-1|TRBD1|TRBV28|once
TGTGCCAGCAGTTCCTTCCCGACAGGGAGGACTGAAGCTTTCTTT
CASSSFPTGRTEAFF
>TRBJ1-5|.|TRBV18|.
TGTGCCAGCTCACCGCTGGGGGGGGGCGGTGGCAATCAGCCCCAGCATTTT
CASSPLGGGGGNQPQHF
>TRBJ1-4|.|TRBV20-1|.
TGCAGTGCCACAGGACGGGAAAAACTGTTTTTT
CSATGREKLFF
>TRBJ2-6|.|TRBV5-5|.
TGTGCCAGCAGCTCCCAGGTTGCCGGGGCCAACGTCCTGACTTTC
CASSSQVAGANVLTF
>TRBJ2-5|.|TRBV9|.
TGTGCCAGCAGCGTAGGCAGTGGTCAACAAGAGACCCAGTACTTC
CASSVGSGQQETQYF
>TRBJ2-7|TRBD1|TRBV5-1|.
TGCGCCAGCAGCCTACAGGGGGGATCCTACGAGCAGTACTTC
CASSLQGGSYEQYF
>TRBJ2-7|TRBD1|TRBV19|.
TGTGCCAGTAGTATAGATGAAAACAGGGGAAATTACGAGCAGTACTTC
CASSIDENRGNYEQYF
>TRBJ1-5|TRBD1|TRBV15|.
TGTGCCACCAGCAGAGCTAACAGGGGCGGTTACCAGCCCCAGCATTTT
CATSRANRGGYQPQHF
>TRBJ2-1|.|TRBV7-3|.
TGTGCCAGCAGCGACGTAAGTCTTGAGCAGTTCTTC
CASSDVSLEQFF
>TRBJ1-2|.|TRBV7-9|.
TGTGCCAGCAGCTTAAGACAGGCCTTGTGGGGCTACACCTTC
CASSLRQALWGYTF
>TRBJ1-4|.|TRBV5-1|.
TGCGCCAGCAGCGACGACCGGGCAGGACCTAATGAAAAACTGTTTTTT
CASSDDRAGPNEKLFF
>TRBJ1-1|.|TRBV7-2|.
TGTGCCAGCAGCTTAGTCAGCAGGGTGAACACTGAAGCTTTCTTT
CASSLVSRVNTEAFF
>TRBJ1-4|.|TRBV4-2|.
TGTGCCAGCAGCCAAGCAAACCAGGTCGGGGGTTATCAGAAAGAAAAACTGTTTTTT
CASSQANQVGGYQKEKLFF
>TRBJ2-5|.|TRBV11-2|once
TGTGCCAGCAGCTACGGACGTAACCAAGAGACCCAGTACTTC
CASSYGRNQETQYF
>TRBJ2-1|.|TRBV18|.
TGTGCCAGCTCACTAAATGAGGGGGACAATGAGCAGTTCTTC
CASSLNEGDNEQFF
>TRBJ1-5|TRBD1|TRBV5-6|.
TGTGCCAGCAGCTTGTTGGGACAGGGCAATCAGCCCCAGCATTTT
CASSLLGQGNQPQHF
>TRBJ2-3|.|TRBV6-1|.
TGTGCCACCCTACAGGGACTTGACACAGATACGCAGTATTTT
CATLQGLDTDTQYF
>TRBJ2-1|TRBD2|TRBV7-2|.
TGTGCCAGCAGCTTAAATATCTCCCCCAGCGGGGGGTTTGAGCAGTTCTTC
CASSLNISPSGGFEQFF
>TRBJ2-7|.|TRBV11-3|.
TGTGCCAGCAGCTTGGACCGTTGGTCCTACGAGCAGTACTTC
CASSLDRWSYEQYF
>TRBJ2-1|.|TRBV30|.
TGTGCCTGGGTACAGCCCCGGGAATACAATGAGCAGTTCTTC
CAWVQPREYNEQFF
>TRBJ1-2|.|TRBV9|.
TGTGCCAGCAGCGAAAGTAGGGGAGCTAACTATGGCTACACCTTC
CASSESRGANYGYTF
>TRBJ2-2|.|TRBV7-3|once
TGTGCCAGCAGGCTAAATCGGGACACAGCGAACACCGGGGAGCTGTTTTTT
CASRLNRDTANTGELFF
>TRBJ2-5|.|TRBV6-5|once
TGTGCCAGCAGTTACTCGTCCTTCAGGGGACGGGAGACCCAGTACTTC
CASSYSSFRGRETQYF
>TRBJ2-7|.|TRBV28|.
TGTGCCAGCACCCCCCCGGGGGCGAGGTACGAGCAGTACTTC
CASTPPGARYEQYF
>TRBJ2-3|.|TRBV11-1|.
TGTGCCAGCAGCACCCGCACAGATACGCAGTATTTT
CASSTRTDTQYF
>TRBJ2-7|.|TRBV27|.
TGTGCCAGCAGTCGACGCGGGGGCTATTCAACCTCCTACGAGCAGTACTTC
CASSRRGGYSTSYEQYF
>TRBJ2-1|.|TRBV30|.
TGTGCCTGGAGTGAAAGTTACAATGAGCAGTTCTTC
CAWSESYNEQFF
>TRBJ1-1|.|TRBV5-1|few
TGCGCCAGCAGCTTGGGAGAAATCACTGAAGCTTTCTTT
CASSLGEITEAFF
>TRBJ2-5|.|TRBV15|.
TGTGCCACCAGCAGAGGGGCGGACTTAGAGACCCAGTACTTC
CATSRGADLETQYF
>TRBJ2-7|.|TRBV5-1|.
TGCGCCAGCAGCTTGGAGGCCGGGGCGGTGGACGAGCAGTACTTC
CASSLEAGAVDEQYF
>TRBJ1-5|TRBD1|TRBV28|few
TGTGCCAGCAGTTTGTGGGGACAGGGGGTTAGCAATCAGCCCCAGCATTTT
CASSLWGQGVSNQPQHF
>TRBJ2-3|TRBD2|TRBV9|.
TGTGCCAGCAGCGTATTATCAGCGGGAGGCACAGATACGCAGTATTTT
CASSVLSAGGTDTQYF
>TRBJ1-3|.|TRBV6-4|.
TGTGCCAGCAGTGTTGAACCGGGATCTGGAAACACCATATATTTT
CASSVEPGSGNTIYF
>TRBJ1-2|.|TRBV25-1|.
TGTGCCAGCAGTCTAGGGAACGGCTACACCTTC
CASSLGNGYTF
>TRBJ1-2|TRBD1|TRBV19|.
TGTGCCAGTAGGGGGGACAGGGCCCACCGCGGCTATGGCTACACCTTC
CASRGDRAHRGYGYTF
>TRBJ1-1|.|TRBV9|.
TGTGCCAGCAGCGTCGTTAGTTTGGAAGGGGAAGCTTTCTTT
CASSVVSLEGEAFF
>TRBJ1-5|TRBD1|TRBV5-1|.
TGCGCCAGCAGCCTCGGACAGGGCAGCCAGCCCCAGCATTTT
CASSLGQGSQPQHF
>TRBJ1-2|.|TRBV7-8|.
TGTGCCAGCAGCTTAGCCCAGGGACTGTATGGCTACACCTTC
CASSLAQGLYGYTF
>TRBJ2-2|TRBD2|TRBV11-2|.
TGTGCCAGCAGCCCAAGAGGGCTAGCGGGGTACACCGGGGAGCTGTTTTTT
CASSPRGLAGYTGELFF
>TRBJ1-2|TRBD1|TRBV7-8|.
TGTGCCAGCAGCTTGGGGACAGCAGGAAACTATGGCTACACCTTC
CASSLGTAGNYGYTF
>TRBJ1-5|.|TRBV7-8|.
TGTGCCAGCACACCCCCCGGGACGCATAGCAATCAGCCCCAGCATTTT
CASTPPGTHSNQPQHF
>TRBJ1-1|.|TRBV2|.
TGTGCCAGCAGGGACGCTATTGAAGCTTTCTTT
CASRDAIEAFF
>TRBJ2-2|.|TRBV5-1|.
TGCGCCAGCAGCTTGATTGCAGCGGAGGGGAACGGGGAGCTGTTTTTT
CASSLIAAEGNGELFF
>TRBJ2-3|.|TRBV5-1|.
TGCGCCAGCAGCTTGAGCAGGACCACAGATACGCAGTATTTT
CASSLSRTTDTQYF
>TRBJ1-1|TRBD1|TRBV11-1|.
TGTGCCAGCAGCAGACAGGGGGCCAGTGAAGCTTTCTTT
CASSRQGASEAFF
>TRBJ1-5|.|TRBV4-2|.
TGTGCCAGCAGCCAGGGAGACAGCCCGAATCAGCCCCAGCATTTT
CASSQGDSPNQPQHF
>TRBJ2-5|TRBD1|TRBV11-2|.
TGTGCCAGCAGCTTAGGAGCAGGGGGAGAGACCCAGTACTTC
CASSLGAGGETQYF
>TRBJ2-3|TRBD2|TRBV29-1|once
TGCAGCGTAGCGGGAAGAGAGGACACAGATACGCAGTATTTT
CSVAGREDTDTQYF
>TRBJ2-5|.|TRBV9|.
TGTGCCAGCAGCGTAGATCCCCAAGAGACCCAGTACTTC
CASSVDPQETQYF
>TRBJ2-1|.|TRBV7-9|.
TGTGCCAGCAGCTACGTGAACCACCAGCGACATTCCTACAATGAGCAGTTCTTC
CASSYVNHQRHSYNEQFF
>TRBJ2-2|.|TRBV28|.
TGTGCCAGCAGTTTAGCTTGGGTGGCCGGGGAGCTGTTTTTT
CASSLAWVAGELFF
>TRBJ2-4|TRBD1|TRBV7-9|.
TGTGCCAGCAGCTTAGAGGGGACAGGGGGCCTAAAGGGAAACATTCAGTACTTC
CASSLEGTGGLKGNIQYF
>TRBJ2-3|TRBD2|TRBV5-1|.
TGCGCCAGCAGCTTTACCGGGACTAGCGGCACAGATACGCAGTATTTT
CASSFTGTSGTDTQYF
>TRBJ1-1|.|TRBV30|.
TGTGCCTGGATGTCGGGGGCAACTGAAGCTTTCTTT
CAWMSGATEAFF